Below are 13 T cell receptor beta chains sequenced from a single sample in a study of cytomegalovirus exposure and HLA in healthy donors. Primers included in the PCR were 60 Vbeta and 13 Jbeta primers. This table comes from immunoSEQ multiplex PCR, and its TCRdb copy is limited to in-frame clones, with some not included. The repertoire holds approximately 100,000 clones, roughly 75% seen once, with 2% to 3% in the top ten. The source material was PBMCs. The receptor set was obtained from a man aged 40-55 years in good health and CMV-seronegative.

This chain uses TRBV7-2 with TRBJ2-3, with 10 positions matching TRBD2. V shed 5 bases and J 4 bases; nucleotides not matched to a gene: 6. Per germline, CDR1 SGHTA and CDR2 FQGNSA. The CDR3 runs 15 residues. CDR3 nucleotide sequence: TGTGCCAGCAGCCGCCAGCGGGGGGGCCCAGATACGCAGTATTTT. Its translation: CASSRQRGGPDTQYF.

V and J are TRBV10-3 and TRBJ2-1, with D possibly matching TRBD1 (6 bases). The CDR3 totals 11 residues. The germline V gene encodes CDR1 ENHRY and CDR2 SYGVKD. Trimming removed 7 bases from V and 5 bases from J, with 6 bases in between. The CDR3 nucleotides read TGTGCCATCACAGGGGACAATGAGCAGTTCTTC. Its translation: CAITGDNEQFF.

This clone was recorded a few times. J is TRBJ1-6 and V is TRBV5-1; D might be TRBD1 (5 bases). The V end was cut by 3 bases, the J end by 7 bases, with 17 bases between. Germline CDR1 reads SGHRS; CDR2 reads YFSETQ. The length of the CDR3 is 16 residues. The CDR3 region has the DNA TGCGCCAGCAGCTGGGGAGGGGACGGAGGAAATTCACCCCTCCACTTT. It is translated as CASSWGGDGGNSPLHF.

The gene calls are TRBV6-1 and TRBJ2-5; 13 bases fit TRBD2. The CDR3 has 19 amino acids. Looked up from germline, CDR1 is MNHNS and CDR2 is SASEGT. V dropped 0 bases and J dropped 2; count of bases not matched to a gene: 9. The CDR3: CASSEAAGLAGAAQETQYF. CDR3 sequence (DNA): TGTGCCAGCAGTGAAGCGGCCGGACTAGCGGGGGCCGCTCAAGAGACCCAGTACTTC.

The J gene is TRBJ1-2, the V gene TRBV9, with TRBD1 matching over 12 bases. The germline V gene has CDR1 SGDLS and CDR2 YYNGEE. With V trimmed by 0 bases and J by 7 bases, 16 bases remained unmatched. The CDR3 contains 19 residues. CDR3 residues: CASSVGPGDRGLRPLGYTF. CDR3 sequence (DNA): TGTGCCAGCAGCGTAGGGCCGGGGGACAGGGGGCTCCGTCCGCTTGGCTACACCTTC.

This chain connects TRBV27 to TRBJ1-3; D unresolved. The CDR3 totals 13 residues. Trimming removed 5 bases from V and 0 bases from J, with 5 bases in between. CDR1 and CDR2 from the germline V gene are MNHEY and SMNVEV (reference sequence). The CDR3 loop reads CASSRSSGNTIYF. DNA of the CDR3: TGTGCCAGCAGTAGGAGCTCTGGAAACACCATATATTTT.

This chain uses TRBV7-2 with TRBJ2-7; 7 bases map to TRBD2. V was pared by 3 bases and J by 2 bases, with 4 bases of the junction left unmatched. The CDR3 loop spans 14 amino acids. Germline V gene lookup returns CDR1 SGHTA and CDR2 FQGNSA. The CDR3: CASSLAGVPYEQYF. The DNA of the CDR3 is TGTGCCAGCAGCTTGGCGGGGGTTCCCTACGAGCAGTACTTC.

This clone was seen only once. The chain links TRBV7-8 to TRBJ2-7, with 8 positions matching TRBD2. The CDR3 runs 14 residues. V was pared by 5 bases and J by 4 bases, with 7 bases of the junction left unmatched. Germline V gene sequence: CDR1 SGHVS, CDR2 FQNEAQ. The CDR3: CASSPAGVRYEQYF. The CDR3 bases are TGTGCCAGCAGCCCAGCGGGGGTTAGGTACGAGCAGTACTTC.

About this clone: One end of the junction is discordant with germline, which a read error may explain. V gene TRBV6-1 combines with J gene TRBJ2-7; TRBD1 agrees at 8 bases. The CDR3 runs to 15 residues. Germline CDR1 and CDR2: MNHNS and SASEGT. CDR3: CASISRPGGSHEQYF. The CDR3 nucleotides read TGTGCCAGCATTTCGCGGCCAGGGGGCTCCCACGAGCAGTACTTC.

The CDR3 reads CASSLNSVGTDTQYF. The CDR3, as DNA: TGTGCCAGCAGCTTAAATAGCGTTGGCACAGATACGCAGTATTTT. The chain couples TRBV7-3 to TRBJ2-3, with D maybe TRBD2 (5 bases). Germline V gives CDR1 SGHTA, CDR2 FQGTGA. V was clipped by 1 base and J by 1 base, with 9 bases between them. The CDR3 sequence is 15 residues long.

On this clone itself: Other nucleotide sequences in the sample specify the same CDR3. The chain has TRBV19 and TRBJ1-5; the match to TRBD1 covers 9 bases. Germline V CDR1 and CDR2: LNHDA, SQIVND (reference sequence). The V and J ends lost 7 bases and 3 bases, in that order; junction bases with no gene match: 7. The CDR3 has 15 amino acids. Here the CDR3 reads CASTRDRAYNQPQHF. The CDR3 nucleotides read TGTGCCAGTACCCGGGACAGGGCTTACAATCAGCCCCAGCATTTT.

This chain uses TRBV19 with TRBJ2-1; tentatively, D is TRBD1 (6 bases). CDR1 and CDR2 from the germline V gene are LNHDA and SQIVND (reference sequence). The CDR3 has 15 residues. Trimming removed 3 bases at V and 8 bases at J, with 17 bases between. The CDR3 sequence: CASSINTGSIHEQFF. The CDR3 DNA reads as TGTGCCAGTAGTATTAACACAGGGAGTATCCATGAGCAGTTCTTC. Full variable domain (rest looked up from reference TRBV19 and TRBJ2-1): DGGITQSPKYLFRKEGQNVTLSCEQNLNHDAMYWYRQDPGQGLRLIYYSQIVNDFQKGDIAEGYSVSREKKESFPLTVTSAQKNPTAFYLCASSINTGSIHEQFFGPGTRLTVL.

V usage is TRBV16 and J usage is TRBJ2-7; D uncertain. The CDR3 is made up of 13 amino acids. The germline CDR1 and CDR2 sequences are KGHSY and FQNENV. Deletions cut 4 bases from V and 0 bases from J, with 7 bases between. The CDR3 loop is CASSPSPSYEQYF. Written as DNA, the CDR3 is TGTGCCAGCAGCCCCAGTCCCTCCTACGAGCAGTACTTC.